Below, 4 T cell receptor beta chains from the same sample are listed, as sequenced in a study of beta chain features in type 1 diabetes. What was sequenced were expressed TCRB transcripts, since all of the isolated RNA had been reverse transcribed. Clones were read by immunoSEQ multiplex PCR, and TCRdb kept only the in-frame ones, dropping some. The table has around 500,000 clones, roughly an eighth seen once. The source material was naive CD4+ T cells from blood. All receptors derive from a woman between 18 and 30 years old in good health.

This clone was detected a few times. The V call is TRBV15, the J call TRBJ1-3; D may be TRBD1 (5 bases). Between the trimmed V and J ends, which lost 1 base and 9 bases, there was a span of 7 bases. CDR3 length equals 12 residues. The V gene's germline CDR1 is LNHNV and CDR2 YYDKDF (reference sequence). The CDR3 coding sequence is TGTGCCACCAGCAGAGCCGGGGGCACCATATATTTT. It translates to CATSRAGGTIYF.

This clone was picked up a small number of times. The V call is TRBV6-5, the J call TRBJ1-1; perhaps TRBD1 as D (5 bases). This CDR3 is built from 14 residues. Trimming pared 2 bases from V and 0 bases from J, leaving 7 bases between. The germline V gene encodes CDR1 MNHEY and CDR2 SVGAGI. CDR3 coding DNA: TGTGCCAGCAGTTACAGGGGCATGAACACTGAAGCTTTCTTT. It encodes CASSYRGMNTEAFF.

This clone has more than one count but fewer than ten. The V and J genes are TRBV25-1 and TRBJ1-4, with D perhaps matching TRBD1 (5 bases). The V end lost 2 bases, the J end lost 4 bases, and 8 bases lay between the germline ends. Germline V gene data show CDR1 as MGHDK and CDR2 as SYGVNS. The CDR3 contains 14 residues. The CDR3 reads CASSEEQDNEKLFF. In DNA, the CDR3 is TGTGCCAGCAGTGAAGAACAGGATAATGAAAAACTGTTTTTT.

This clone was counted between two and nine times. Other DNA sequences in the sample encode the same CDR3. The CDR3 spells CASSFGEETQYF. The CDR3 DNA follows: TGCGCCAGCAGCTTCGGAGAAGAGACCCAGTACTTC. The genes are TRBV5-1 and TRBJ2-5; D gene unclear. Germline V gene sequence: CDR1 SGHRS, CDR2 YFSETQ. Trimming stripped 2 bases from V and 3 bases from J, with 5 bases between. The CDR3 has 12 residues.